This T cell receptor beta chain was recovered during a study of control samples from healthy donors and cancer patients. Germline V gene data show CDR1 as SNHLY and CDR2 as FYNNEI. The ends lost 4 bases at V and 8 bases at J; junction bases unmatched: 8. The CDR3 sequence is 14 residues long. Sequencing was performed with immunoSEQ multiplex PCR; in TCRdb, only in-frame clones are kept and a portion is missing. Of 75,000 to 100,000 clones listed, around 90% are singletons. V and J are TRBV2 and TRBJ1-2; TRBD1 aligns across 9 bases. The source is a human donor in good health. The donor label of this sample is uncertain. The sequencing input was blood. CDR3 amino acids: CASSVYRGQEGYTF. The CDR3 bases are TGTGCCAGCAGTGTATACAGGGGGCAGGAAGGCTACACCTTC.